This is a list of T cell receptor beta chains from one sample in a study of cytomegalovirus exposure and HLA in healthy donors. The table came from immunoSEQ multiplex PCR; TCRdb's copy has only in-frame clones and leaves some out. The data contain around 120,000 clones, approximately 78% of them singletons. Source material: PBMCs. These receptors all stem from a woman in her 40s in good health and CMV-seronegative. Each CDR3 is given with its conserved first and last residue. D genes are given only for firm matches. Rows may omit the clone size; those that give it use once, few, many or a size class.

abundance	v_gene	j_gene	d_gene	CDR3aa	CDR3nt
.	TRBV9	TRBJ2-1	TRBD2	CASSGKLAGDLDEQFF	TGTGCCAGCAGTGGTAAATTAGCGGGAGATTTAGATGAGCAGTTCTTC
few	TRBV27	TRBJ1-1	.	CASSLGLTGTSTEAFF	TGTGCCAGCAGTCTAGGACTGACCGGGACTAGCACTGAAGCTTTCTTT
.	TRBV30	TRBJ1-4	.	CAWSNSVATNEKLFF	TGTGCCTGGAGCAACAGTGTTGCAACTAATGAAAAACTGTTTTTT
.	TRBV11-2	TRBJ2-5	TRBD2	CASSPRGSGRAFPETQYF	TGTGCCAGCAGCCCCCGGGGTAGCGGGAGGGCCTTTCCAGAGACCCAGTACTTC
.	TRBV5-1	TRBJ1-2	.	CASSPNQGNYGYTF	TGCGCCAGCAGCCCCAACCAGGGTAACTATGGCTACACCTTC
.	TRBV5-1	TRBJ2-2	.	CASSRMRGNTGELFF	TGCGCCAGCAGCCGCATGCGGGGGAACACCGGGGAGCTGTTTTTT
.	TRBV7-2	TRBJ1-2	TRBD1	CASSLTGTGVYGYTF	TGTGCCAGCAGCCTAACCGGGACAGGGGTCTATGGCTACACCTTC
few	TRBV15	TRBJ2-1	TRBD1	CATSRAGTGVLEQFF	TGTGCCACCAGCAGAGCCGGGACAGGGGTACTTGAGCAGTTCTTC
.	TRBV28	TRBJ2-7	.	CASSAPGHQGYEQYF	TGTGCCAGCAGTGCACCGGGACACCAGGGCTACGAGCAGTACTTC
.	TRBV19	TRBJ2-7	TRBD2	CASERLAYEQYF	TGTGCCAGTGAAAGACTAGCTTACGAGCAGTACTTC
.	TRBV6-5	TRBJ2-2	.	CASSYGAGTGELFF	TGTGCCAGCAGTTACGGCGCGGGGACCGGGGAGCTGTTTTTT
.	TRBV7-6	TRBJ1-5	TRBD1	CASSPQGAQPQHF	TGTGCCAGCAGCCCACAGGGGGCTCAGCCCCAGCATTTT
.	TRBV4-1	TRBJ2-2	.	CASSLTNTGELFF	TGCGCCAGCAGCCTAACGAACACCGGGGAGCTGTTTTTT
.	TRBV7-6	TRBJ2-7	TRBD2	CASSPTSGIREQYF	TGTGCCAGCAGCCCGACTAGCGGGATTCGAGAGCAGTACTTC
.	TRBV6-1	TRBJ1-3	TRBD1	CASIWTGGGNTIYF	TGTGCCAGCATTTGGACAGGGGGCGGAAACACCATATATTTT
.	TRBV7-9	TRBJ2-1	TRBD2	CASSLKLAGPRYNEQFF	TGTGCCAGCAGCTTAAAACTAGCGGGGCCCCGCTACAATGAGCAGTTCTTC